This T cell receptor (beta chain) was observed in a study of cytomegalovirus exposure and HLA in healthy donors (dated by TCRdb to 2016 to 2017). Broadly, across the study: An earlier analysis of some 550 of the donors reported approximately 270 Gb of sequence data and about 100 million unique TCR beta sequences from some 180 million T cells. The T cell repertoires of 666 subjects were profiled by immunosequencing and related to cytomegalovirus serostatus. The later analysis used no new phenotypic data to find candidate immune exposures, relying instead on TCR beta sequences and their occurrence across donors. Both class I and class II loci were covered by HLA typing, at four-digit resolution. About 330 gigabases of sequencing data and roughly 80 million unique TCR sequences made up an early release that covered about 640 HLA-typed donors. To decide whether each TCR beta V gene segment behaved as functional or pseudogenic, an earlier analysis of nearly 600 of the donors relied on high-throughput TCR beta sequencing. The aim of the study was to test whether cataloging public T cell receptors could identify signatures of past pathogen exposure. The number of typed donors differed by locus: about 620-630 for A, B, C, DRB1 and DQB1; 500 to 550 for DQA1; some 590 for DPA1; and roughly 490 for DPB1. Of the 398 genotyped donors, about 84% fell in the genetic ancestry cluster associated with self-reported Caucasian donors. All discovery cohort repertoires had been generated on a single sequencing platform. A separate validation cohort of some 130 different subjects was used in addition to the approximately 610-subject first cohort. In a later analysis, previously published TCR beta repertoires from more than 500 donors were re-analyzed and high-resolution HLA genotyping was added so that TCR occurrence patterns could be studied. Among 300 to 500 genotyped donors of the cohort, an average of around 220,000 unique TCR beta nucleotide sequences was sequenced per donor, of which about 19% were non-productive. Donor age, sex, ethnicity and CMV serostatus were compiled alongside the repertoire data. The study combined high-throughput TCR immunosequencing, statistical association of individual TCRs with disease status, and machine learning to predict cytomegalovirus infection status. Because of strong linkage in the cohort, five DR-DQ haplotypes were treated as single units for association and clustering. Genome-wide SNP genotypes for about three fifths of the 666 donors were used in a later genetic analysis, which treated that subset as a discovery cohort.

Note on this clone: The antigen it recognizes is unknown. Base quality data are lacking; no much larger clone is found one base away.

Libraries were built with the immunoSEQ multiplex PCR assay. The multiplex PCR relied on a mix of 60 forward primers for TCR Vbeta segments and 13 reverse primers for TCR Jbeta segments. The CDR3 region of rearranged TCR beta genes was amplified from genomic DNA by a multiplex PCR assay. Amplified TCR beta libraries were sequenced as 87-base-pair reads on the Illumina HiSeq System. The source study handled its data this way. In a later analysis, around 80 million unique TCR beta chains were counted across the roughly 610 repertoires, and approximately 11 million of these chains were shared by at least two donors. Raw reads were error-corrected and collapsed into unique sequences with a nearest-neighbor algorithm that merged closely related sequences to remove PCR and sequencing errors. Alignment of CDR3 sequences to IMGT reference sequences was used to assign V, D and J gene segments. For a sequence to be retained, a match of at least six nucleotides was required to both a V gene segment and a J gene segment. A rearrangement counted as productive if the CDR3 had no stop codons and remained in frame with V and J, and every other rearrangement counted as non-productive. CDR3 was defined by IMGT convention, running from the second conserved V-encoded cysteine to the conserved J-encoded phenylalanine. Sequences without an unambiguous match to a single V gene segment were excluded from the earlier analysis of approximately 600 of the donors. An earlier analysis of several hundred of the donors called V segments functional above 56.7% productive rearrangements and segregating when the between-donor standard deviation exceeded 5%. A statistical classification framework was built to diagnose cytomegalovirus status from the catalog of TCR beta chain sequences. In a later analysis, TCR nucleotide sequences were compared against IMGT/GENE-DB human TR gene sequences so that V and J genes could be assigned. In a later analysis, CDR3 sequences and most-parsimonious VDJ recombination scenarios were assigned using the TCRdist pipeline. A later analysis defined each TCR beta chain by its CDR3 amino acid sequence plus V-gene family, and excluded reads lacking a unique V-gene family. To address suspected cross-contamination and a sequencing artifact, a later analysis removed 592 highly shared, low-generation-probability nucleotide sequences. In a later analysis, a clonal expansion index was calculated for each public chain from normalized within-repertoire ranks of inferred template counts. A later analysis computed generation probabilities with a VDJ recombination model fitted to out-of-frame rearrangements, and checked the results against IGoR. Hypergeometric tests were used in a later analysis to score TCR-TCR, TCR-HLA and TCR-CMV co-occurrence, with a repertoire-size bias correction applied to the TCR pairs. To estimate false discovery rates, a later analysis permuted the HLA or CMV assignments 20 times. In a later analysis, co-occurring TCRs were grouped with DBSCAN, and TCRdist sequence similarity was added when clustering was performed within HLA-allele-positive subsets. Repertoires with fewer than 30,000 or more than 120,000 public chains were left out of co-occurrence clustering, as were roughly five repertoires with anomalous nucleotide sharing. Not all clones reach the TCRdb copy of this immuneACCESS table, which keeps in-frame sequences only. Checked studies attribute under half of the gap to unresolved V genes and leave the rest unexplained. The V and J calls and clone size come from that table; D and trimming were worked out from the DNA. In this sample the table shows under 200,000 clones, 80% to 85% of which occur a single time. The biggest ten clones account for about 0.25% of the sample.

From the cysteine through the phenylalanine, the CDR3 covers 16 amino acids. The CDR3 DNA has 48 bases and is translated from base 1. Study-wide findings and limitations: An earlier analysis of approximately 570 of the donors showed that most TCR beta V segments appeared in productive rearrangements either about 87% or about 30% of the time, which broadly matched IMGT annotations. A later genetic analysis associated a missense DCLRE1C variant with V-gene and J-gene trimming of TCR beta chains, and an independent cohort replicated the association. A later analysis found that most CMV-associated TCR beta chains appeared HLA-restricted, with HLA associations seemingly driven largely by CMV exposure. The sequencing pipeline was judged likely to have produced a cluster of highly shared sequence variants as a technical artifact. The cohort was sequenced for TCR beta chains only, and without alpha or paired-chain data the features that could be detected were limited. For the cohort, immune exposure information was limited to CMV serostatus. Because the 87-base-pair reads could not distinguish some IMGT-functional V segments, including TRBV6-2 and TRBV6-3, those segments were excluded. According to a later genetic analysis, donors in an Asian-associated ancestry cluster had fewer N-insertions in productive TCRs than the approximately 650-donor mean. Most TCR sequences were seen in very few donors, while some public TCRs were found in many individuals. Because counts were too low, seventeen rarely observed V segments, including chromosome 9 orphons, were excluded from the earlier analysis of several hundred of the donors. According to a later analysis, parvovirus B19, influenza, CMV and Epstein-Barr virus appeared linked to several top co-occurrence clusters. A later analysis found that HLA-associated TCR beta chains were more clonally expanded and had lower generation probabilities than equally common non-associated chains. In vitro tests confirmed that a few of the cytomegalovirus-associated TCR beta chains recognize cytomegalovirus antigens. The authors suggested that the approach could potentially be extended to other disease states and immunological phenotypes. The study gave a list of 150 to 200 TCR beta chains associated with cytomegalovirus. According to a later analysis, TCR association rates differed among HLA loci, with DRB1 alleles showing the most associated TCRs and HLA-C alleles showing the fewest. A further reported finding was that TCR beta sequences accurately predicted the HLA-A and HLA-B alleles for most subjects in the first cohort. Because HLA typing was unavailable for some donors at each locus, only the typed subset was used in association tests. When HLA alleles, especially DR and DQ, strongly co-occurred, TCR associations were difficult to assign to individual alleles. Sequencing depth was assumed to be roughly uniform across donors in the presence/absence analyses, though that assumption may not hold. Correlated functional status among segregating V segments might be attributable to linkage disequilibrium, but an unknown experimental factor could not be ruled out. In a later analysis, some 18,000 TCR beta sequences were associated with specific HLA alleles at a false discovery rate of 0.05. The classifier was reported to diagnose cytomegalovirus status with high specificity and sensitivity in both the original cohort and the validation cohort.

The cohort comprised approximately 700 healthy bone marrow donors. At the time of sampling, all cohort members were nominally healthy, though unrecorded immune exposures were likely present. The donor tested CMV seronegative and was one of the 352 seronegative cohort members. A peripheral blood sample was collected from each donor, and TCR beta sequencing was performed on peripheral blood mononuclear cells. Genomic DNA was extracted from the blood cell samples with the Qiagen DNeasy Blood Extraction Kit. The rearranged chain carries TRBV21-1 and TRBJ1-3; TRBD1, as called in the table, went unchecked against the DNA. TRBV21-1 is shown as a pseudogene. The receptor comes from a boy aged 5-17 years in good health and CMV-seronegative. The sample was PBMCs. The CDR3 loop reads CASSSRDRGKRNTIYF. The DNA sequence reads TGTGCCAGCAGCAGTCGGGACAGGGGTAAACGAAACACCATATATTTT.